The 26 T cell receptor beta chains reported below all come from one sample, sequenced in a study of shared clonotypes between healthy human individuals. Method: immunoSEQ multiplex PCR; TCRdb's copy keeps in-frame clones and lacks some. Of 2,500,000 or so clones listed, over 85% were seen once; the top ten hold over 0.12%. Sequencing was done on a sample of naive CD4+ T cells sorted from blood. Noted subset: CD45RA+ positively selected. The receptors shown here come from a man between 18 and 35 years old in good health.

The genes are TRBV5-1 and TRBJ2-5; D gene unclear. The J call is uncertain, as TRBJ2-7 better fits the DNA end. The V gene's germline CDR1 is SGHRS and CDR2 YFSETQ. The CDR3 length is 14 residues. CDR3 in DNA: TGCGCCAGCAGCTTGGAACGGTCGATCGACGAGCAGTACTTC. This translates into CASSLERSIDEQYF.

This clone is a singleton in its sample. J is TRBJ2-5 and V is TRBV28, with a tentative D call TRBD2 (6 bases). CDR1 MDHEN and CDR2 SYDVKM come from the germline V gene. This CDR3 is 15 amino acids long. Deletions cut 0 bases from V and 4 bases from J, with 12 bases between. CDR3 loop: CASSLWQVEGETQYF. The CDR3 DNA reads as TGTGCCAGCAGTTTATGGCAGGTGGAGGGAGAGACCCAGTACTTC.

CDR3 sequence: CASTGGTANTGELFF. The CDR3 nucleotides are TGCGCCAGCACTGGGGGGACTGCTAACACCGGGGAGCTGTTTTTT. This chain uses TRBV5-1 with TRBJ2-2, with D perhaps TRBD2 (6 bases). Germline-derived CDR1 and CDR2 are SGHRS and YFSETQ. The CDR3 totals 15 residues. Trimming removed 6 bases at V and 2 bases at J, with 14 bases between.

This chain links TRBV7-2 with TRBJ2-2, with D uncertain. Germline V gene sequence: CDR1 SGHTA, CDR2 FQGNSA. The CDR3 consists of 15 residues. V was cut by 5 bases and J by 1 base, with 11 bases left in between. CDR3 amino acids: CASSLHRVNTGELFF. The CDR3 nucleotides are TGTGCCAGCAGCCTACATCGGGTGAACACCGGGGAGCTGTTTTTT.

The chain combines TRBV5-1 with TRBJ2-1; tentatively, D is TRBD1 or TRBD2 (6 bases each). Trimming took 4 bases from V and 9 from J, leaving 20 bases between them. This CDR3 has 15 amino acids. CDR1 SGHRS and CDR2 YFSETQ come from the germline V gene. CDR3: CASSPLEGGLFEQFF. The CDR3 DNA reads TGCGCCAGCAGCCCCCTGGAGGGGGGTCTATTTGAGCAGTTCTTC.

In DNA form, the CDR3 reads TGTGCCAGCATCCTAAGGGGCACCAATTCACCCCTCCACTTT. This gives the protein CASILRGTNSPLHF. The V and J genes are TRBV6-1 and TRBJ1-6; D is perhaps TRBD1 (5 bases). The germline V gene has CDR1 MNHNS and CDR2 SASEGT. Trimming stripped 7 bases from V and 7 bases from J, with 14 bases between. The CDR3 length is 14 residues.

The V and J genes are TRBV30 and TRBJ1-5; tentatively, D is TRBD1 (5 bases). Per the germline V gene, CDR1 is GTSNPN and CDR2 is SVGIG (reference sequence). This CDR3 is built from 16 residues. V was trimmed by 4 bases and J by 1 base, leaving 17 bases between them. The chain's CDR3 is CAWNDKGYASNQPQHF. The CDR3 nucleotides read TGTGCCTGGAACGACAAGGGGTACGCGAGCAATCAGCCCCAGCATTTT.

This chain uses TRBV9 with TRBJ2-7; D call uncertain. Germline V gene sequence: CDR1 SGDLS, CDR2 YYNGEE. This CDR3 has 16 amino acids. With 4 bases removed from V and 0 bases from J, the gap between germline ends came to 17 bases. DNA of the CDR3: TGTGCCAGCAGCACGAGTTGGGGTGTCGGCTCCTACGAGCAGTACTTC. Protein sequence: CASSTSWGVGSYEQYF. The entire variable domain, with the rest obtained from reference TRBV9 and TRBJ2-7, is as follows: DSGVTQTPKHLITATGQRVTLRCSPRSGDLSVYWYQQSLDQGLQFLIQYYNGEERAKGNILERFSAQQFPDLHSELNLSSLELGDSALYFCASSTSWGVGSYEQYFGPGTRLTVT.

Only one count was recorded for this clone. This chain uses TRBV28 with TRBJ2-6; D call uncertain. Trimming shortened V by 5 bases and J by 5 bases, and 22 bases separated the two germline ends. The germline CDR1 and CDR2 sequences are MDHEN and SYDVKM. There are 18 residues in the CDR3. Here the CDR3 reads CASSKVSLTQSRANVLTF. CDR3 bases: TGTGCCAGCAGTAAGGTTAGCTTGACACAAAGTCGGGCCAACGTCCTGACTTTC.

The chain employs TRBV10-2 and TRBJ2-2; 10 bases agree with TRBD2. Germline V gene sequence: CDR1 WSHSY, CDR2 SAAADI. The CDR3 is made up of 15 amino acids. With 7 bases clipped from V and 1 base from J, the junction kept 3 bases outside the gene matches. CDR3 residues: CASKSGGENTGELFF. DNA for the CDR3: TGCGCCAGCAAGAGCGGGGGGGAGAACACCGGGGAGCTGTTTTTT.

The V call is TRBV6-5, the J call TRBJ1-2; 8 bases fit TRBD1. Germline CDR1 and CDR2: MNHEY and SVGAGI. The J segment lost 6 bases and the V segment lost 2 bases, leaving 5 bases of the junction unmatched. This CDR3 contains 14 residues. The DNA for the CDR3 is TGTGCCAGCAGTTACGTGGACAGGGAAGATGGCTACACCTTC. Protein: CASSYVDREDGYTF.

The rearrangement joins TRBV6-1 to TRBJ2-5; D may be TRBD2 (5 bases). The CDR3 runs to 18 residues. CDR1 is MNHNS and CDR2 is SASEGT in the germline V gene. V was shortened by 0 bases and J by 4 bases, with 21 bases between the two germline ends. The chain's CDR3 is CASSEATQEILGGETQYF. In DNA, the CDR3 is TGTGCCAGCAGTGAAGCGACCCAGGAGATCTTAGGAGGAGAGACCCAGTACTTC.

The rearrangement joins TRBV6-6 to TRBJ1-2, with 7 bases that match TRBD1. In germline, CDR1 is MNHNY, CDR2 SVGAGI (reference sequence). This CDR3 region has 14 residues. The J segment lost 8 bases and the V segment lost 6 bases, leaving 12 bases of the junction unmatched. The CDR3 DNA sequence: TGTGCCAGCAGGCAACAGGGGAACTATGGAGGCTACACCTTC. Its translation is CASRQQGNYGGYTF.

The chain joins TRBV7-2 to TRBJ1-5; weak D call: TRBD1 (5 bases). V lost 2 bases, J lost 1 base, and 12 bases lay in between. Per the germline V gene, CDR1 is SGHTA and CDR2 is FQGNSA. This CDR3 region has 16 residues. Here the CDR3 DNA reads TGTGCCAGCAGCTTAAACGGGCAGGGCAGCAATCAGCCCCAGCATTTT. Its protein product is CASSLNGQGSNQPQHF.

V usage is TRBV4-1 and J usage is TRBJ2-5; 7 positions match TRBD1. Germline V gives CDR1 MGHRA, CDR2 YSYEKL. V shed 3 bases and J 4 bases; nucleotides not matched to a gene: 5. The CDR3 has 14 amino acids. CDR3 loop: CASSQMGQSETQYF. CDR3 coding DNA: TGCGCCAGCAGCCAGATGGGACAGTCAGAGACCCAGTACTTC.

This sequence joins TRBV6-5 and TRBJ1-2, with a tentative D call TRBD1 (5 bases). V was clipped by 0 bases and J by 4 bases, with 15 bases between them. Germline V gene lookup returns CDR1 MNHEY and CDR2 SVGAGI. The CDR3 runs to 16 residues. CDR3 loop: CASSYSRDHPPYGYTF. In nucleotides, the CDR3 is TGTGCCAGCAGTTACTCGCGGGACCACCCTCCCTATGGCTACACCTTC.

The genes are TRBV2 and TRBJ2-5; D gene uncertain. The J call may be incorrect, as the DNA end agrees better with TRBJ2-7. Germline CDR1 reads SNHLY; CDR2 reads FYNNEI. The CDR3 has 12 amino acids. The CDR3 region is CASSGLSYEQYF. Here the CDR3 DNA reads TGTGCCAGCAGTGGGTTATCCTACGAGCAGTACTTC.

The chain couples TRBV19 to TRBJ2-7, with D unresolved. The CDR3 covers 12 residues. Germline V CDR1 and CDR2: LNHDA, SQIVND (reference sequence). Trimming removed 10 bases at V and 1 base at J, with 11 bases between. CDR3 amino acids: CAISMGSYEQYF. CDR3 nucleotide sequence: TGTGCCATATCTATGGGGTCCTACGAGCAGTACTTC.

As to this clone: The sample has other DNA sequences that encode this CDR3 too. J is TRBJ2-5 and V is TRBV30; no clear D. Trimming cost V 3 bases and J 1 base, with 3 bases left between them. The CDR3 loop spans 11 amino acids. Germline V gives CDR1 GTSNPN, CDR2 SVGIG (reference sequence). CDR3 loop: CAWRLQETQYF. The CDR3 region has the DNA TGTGCCTGGAGGCTCCAAGAGACCCAGTACTTC.

The chain combines TRBV23-1 with TRBJ2-1; D gene ambiguous. TRBV23-1 is given ORF status, its function remaining uncertain. The V gene lost 8 bases and the J gene lost 10 bases, with 9 bases spanning the gap. The CDR3 loop spans 10 amino acids. The CDR3 bases are TGCGCCAGCGGCTCCTTCGAGCAGTTCTTC. Encoded protein: CASGSFEQFF.

The rearrangement joins TRBV7-2 to TRBJ2-6; D unclear. This CDR3 has 17 amino acids. From germline, CDR1 is SGHTA and CDR2 FQGNSA. V was cut by 1 base and J by 0 bases, with 10 bases left in between. The CDR3 DNA is TGTGCCAGCAGCTTAGTTTTCCTGGGCTCTGGGGCCAACGTCCTGACTTTC. Translation gives CASSLVFLGSGANVLTF.

The chain couples TRBV5-1 to TRBJ1-4; 8 bases fit TRBD1. The CDR3 length is 16 residues. Trimming cost V 4 bases and J 5 bases; bases outside gene matches: 10. The germline gives CDR1 SGHRS, CDR2 YFSETQ. CDR3 sequence reads: CASSPGTGGGNEKLFF. CDR3 DNA: TGCGCCAGCAGCCCCGGGACAGGCGGGGGGAATGAAAAACTGTTTTTT.

The chain is built from TRBV4-1 and TRBJ1-2; 9 positions match TRBD1. After removal of 1 base from V and 8 bases from J, the junction contained 8 bases not matched to a gene. The CDR3 spans 15 residues. The germline V gene has CDR1 MGHRA and CDR2 YSYEKL. The CDR3 spells CASSQVLQGAKGYTF. CDR3 coding DNA: TGCGCCAGCAGCCAAGTACTACAGGGGGCTAAGGGCTACACCTTC.

This clone was found a few times. Different DNA sequences within this sample yield the same CDR3. The CDR3 nucleotides read TGTGCCAGTAGTATCGCTAGCGGGAGCACAGATACGCAGTATTTT. It specifies CASSIASGSTDTQYF. V gene TRBV19 combines with J gene TRBJ2-3; 8 nucleotides agree with TRBD2. The CDR3 runs to 15 residues. Unmatched junction bases numbered 2, after V lost 3 bases and J lost 0 bases. From germline, CDR1 is LNHDA and CDR2 SQIVND (reference sequence).

V and J are TRBV5-4 and TRBJ2-3; 9 bases agree with TRBD1. Germline CDR1 and CDR2: SGHNT and YYREEE (reference sequence). This CDR3 contains 15 residues. Trimming at V came to 4 bases and at J to 2 bases, leaving 5 bases not matched to a gene. CDR3 amino acids: CASSPRQGDTDTQYF. CDR3 in DNA: TGTGCCAGCAGCCCCCGACAGGGGGACACAGATACGCAGTATTTT.

The chain links TRBV30 to TRBJ2-2; 8 nucleotides agree with TRBD1. The CDR3 runs 18 residues. The trim removed 4 bases at V and 4 bases at J, leaving 17 bases unmatched. Germline CDR1 GTSNPN, CDR2 SVGIG (reference sequence). CDR3 sequence (DNA): TGTGCCTGGACCACAGGGGGGCTAGCGAGGTACGGCACCGGGGAGCTGTTTTTT. Protein sequence: CAWTTGGLARYGTGELFF.